A single sample gave rise to the 18 T cell receptor beta chains below, sequenced in a study of T cell repertoires in cytomegalovirus infection. TCRdb itself ran the reads through MiXCR, one entry per CDR3 protein. The sample contains roughly 720,000 distinct CDR3 sequences, under 40% of which appear only once. Material for sequencing was PBMCs. These receptors were taken from a human donor in good health (CMV status not recorded). Some clones in this sample may be carry-over from other donors' samples.

The chain couples TRBV28 to TRBJ1-1; 12 bases map to TRBD1. The germline V gene encodes CDR1 MDHEN and CDR2 SYDVKM. The CDR3 is 17 residues long. The junction had 13 bases not matched to a gene; V was cut back by 6 bases and J by 5 bases. CDR3 bases: TGTGCCAGCAGAGAGGGACAGGGGGCGCGGAGTCGAACTGAAGCTTTCTTT. Its protein product is CASREGQGARSRTEAFF.

The rearrangement links TRBV7-2 to TRBJ2-5; 12 bases match TRBD2. Germline V lookup: CDR1 SGHTA, CDR2 FQGNSA. J was trimmed by 2 bases and V by 2 bases; bases with no gene match: 12. The CDR3 consists of 19 residues. The CDR3, as DNA: TGTGCCAGCAGCTTATTCCCCTACGGACTAGCGGGAATGCAAGAGACCCAGTACTTC. This codes for CASSLFPYGLAGMQETQYF.

CDR3 sequence: CASIGRETQYF. The CDR3 nucleotides are TGTGCCAGCATCGGAAGGGAGACCCAGTACTTC. The J gene is TRBJ2-5, the V gene TRBV6-1; D is unresolved. V lost 7 bases to trimming and J lost 5 bases, with 8 bases between them. The germline V gene has CDR1 MNHNS and CDR2 SASEGT. CDR3 length equals 11 residues.

This clonotype was seen a few times. The V call is TRBV15, the J call TRBJ1-6; no reliable D call. The CDR3 is 14 residues long. Germline assignment: CDR1 LNHNV and CDR2 YYDKDF (reference sequence). The ends were cut back, 3 bases at V and 4 bases at J, with 7 bases in the middle. CDR3 loop: CATSSGRYNSPLHF. CDR3 DNA: TGTGCCACCAGCAGCGGACGGTATAATTCACCCCTCCACTTT. The entire variable domain, with the rest obtained from reference TRBV15 and TRBJ1-6, is as follows: DAMVIQNPRYQVTQFGKPVTLSCSQTLNHNVMYWYQQKSSQAPKLLFHYYDKDFNNEADTPDNFQSRRPNTSFCFLDIRSPGLGDTAMYLCATSSGRYNSPLHFGNGTRLTVT.

The rearrangement uses TRBV6-1 and TRBJ2-5; D not resolved. V dropped 7 bases and J dropped 3 bases, with 12 bases sitting between them. Germline-derived CDR1 and CDR2 are MNHNS and SASEGT. The CDR3 length is 13 residues. DNA of the CDR3: TGTGCCAGCAAAGGACGGAACGAAGAGACCCAGTACTTC. Protein: CASKGRNEETQYF.

V is TRBV12-3 or TRBV12-4 and J is TRBJ1-2; D perhaps matches TRBD1 (6 bases). This CDR3 contains 14 residues. With 6 bases removed from V and 4 bases from J, the gap between germline ends came to 15 bases. CDR3 sequence (DNA): TGTGCCAGCAGAAACGGGGGCGCAAGCTATGGCTACACCTTC. Translated, it gives CASRNGGASYGYTF.

The chain uses TRBV5-1 and TRBJ1-1; maybe TRBD1 (6 bases). Trimming cost V 0 bases and J 4 bases, with 16 bases left between them. CDR3 length: 16 amino acids. Per germline, CDR1 SGHRS and CDR2 YFSETQ. The CDR3 region is CASSLVWDIGGTEAFF. CDR3 DNA: TGCGCCAGCAGCTTGGTTTGGGATATAGGGGGCACTGAAGCTTTCTTT.

The CDR3 loop is CSVDGGGGNTIYF. As DNA, the CDR3 is TGCAGCGTTGATGGCGGGGGTGGAAACACCATATATTTT. The rearrangement uses TRBV29-1 and TRBJ1-3; the D gene is possibly TRBD1 (5 bases). This CDR3 spans 13 amino acids. Trimming removed 3 bases from V and 3 bases from J, with 9 bases in between. The germline V gene has CDR1 SQVTM and CDR2 ANQGSEA. The full variable domain, its missing parts supplied by reference TRBV29-1 and TRBJ1-3, is SAVISQKPSRDICQRGTSLTIQCQVDSQVTMMFWYRQQPGQSLTLIATANQGSEATYESGFVIDKFPISRPNLTFSTLTVSNMSPEDSSIYLCSVDGGGGNTIYFGEGSWLTVV.

The rearrangement uses TRBV11-2 and TRBJ2-5; 9 positions match TRBD2. The CDR3 length is 16 residues. Trimming took 6 bases from V and 2 from J; bases not matched to a gene: 10. Germline assignment: CDR1 SGHAT and CDR2 FQNNGV. The CDR3 loop reads CASSLQRGALQETQYF. The CDR3 region has the DNA TGTGCCAGCAGTCTTCAGCGGGGGGCCCTACAAGAGACCCAGTACTTC.

The table lists this clonotype with a count of one. The rearrangement uses TRBV19 and TRBJ2-1, with D hard to call. Between the trimmed V and J ends, which lost 6 bases and 7 bases, there was a span of 13 bases. Germline V lookup: CDR1 LNHDA, CDR2 SQIVND (reference sequence). The CDR3 is 13 amino acids. The CDR3 sequence is CASSLTWVNEQFF. CDR3 DNA: TGTGCCAGTAGCCTGACTTGGGTGAATGAGCAGTTCTTC.

This clonotype showed up many times. The genes are TRBV7-9 and TRBJ2-7, with 11 positions matching TRBD2. This CDR3 contains 16 residues. The V gene end was trimmed by 2 bases and the J gene end by 4 bases; junction bases not matched to a gene: 7. From germline, CDR1 is SEHNR and CDR2 FQNEAQ (reference sequence). The CDR3 is CASSLYLAGGAYEQYF. DNA for the CDR3: TGTGCCAGCAGCTTATATTTAGCGGGAGGGGCGTACGAGCAGTACTTC.

This clonotype has more than one count but fewer than ten. The chain couples TRBV27 to TRBJ2-5; D is ambiguous. V lost 1 base, J lost 7 bases, and 10 bases lay in between. CDR1 and CDR2 (germline): MNHEY, SMNVEV (reference sequence). This CDR3 has 13 residues. The CDR3 is CASSLLPRGTQYF. The DNA of the CDR3 is TGTGCCAGCAGTTTATTACCAAGAGGGACCCAGTACTTC.

This clonotype was seen a few times. The V and J genes are TRBV11-2 and TRBJ1-3, with TRBD1 as a possible D gene (5 bases). V was pared by 6 bases and J by 0 bases, with 12 bases between. The germline V gene has CDR1 SGHAT and CDR2 FQNNGV. The CDR3 is 15 residues long. CDR3 sequence reads: CASSPPRVSGNTIYF. CDR3 sequence (DNA): TGTGCCAGCAGTCCTCCCAGGGTCTCTGGAAACACCATATATTTT.

This clonotype has at least ten counts. The genes are TRBV7-3 and TRBJ1-1, with D tentatively TRBD1 (6 bases). The V gene lost 4 bases and the J gene lost 5 bases, with 20 bases spanning the gap. CDR3 length equals 16 residues. Germline V CDR1 and CDR2: SGHTA, FQGTGA. DNA of the CDR3: TGTGCCAGCAGCTCAACAGGGAGGCGTGCGGTAACTGAAGCTTTCTTT. Translated, it gives CASSSTGRRAVTEAFF.

The rearrangement joins TRBV5-6 to TRBJ1-1, with 8 bases aligning to TRBD1. The CDR3 loop spans 17 amino acids. In germline, CDR1 is SGHDT, CDR2 YYEEEE. V lost 3 bases and J lost 0; bases outside the gene matches: 10. The CDR3: CASSYPGGSFMNTEAFF. The DNA of the CDR3 is TGTGCCAGCAGCTATCCAGGGGGCTCGTTCATGAACACTGAAGCTTTCTTT.

The chain carries TRBV7-4 and TRBJ2-1, with TRBD1 matching over 8 bases. The CDR3 loop spans 19 amino acids. Per the germline V gene, CDR1 is SGHVT and CDR2 is SQSDAQ. Trimming removed 7 bases from V and 0 bases from J; junction bases left unmatched: 17. The DNA of the CDR3 is TGTGCCAGCACCTTCCGAGGAGACAGGGGAAAAAGCTCCTACAATGAGCAGTTCTTC. Translation gives CASTFRGDRGKSSYNEQFF.

This clonotype was counted a few times. The J gene is TRBJ1-1, the V gene TRBV7-2; D remains ambiguous. With 5 bases removed from V and 7 bases from J, the gap between germline ends came to 11 bases. Looked up from germline, CDR1 is SGHTA and CDR2 is FQGNSA. The CDR3 loop spans 12 amino acids. CDR3 DNA sequence: TGTGCCAGCAGCCTAATATTTGATGAAGCTTTCTTT. Its translation is CASSLIFDEAFF.

This clonotype was recorded many times. The CDR3 loop is CASSAYSYEQYF. The CDR3 DNA is TGTGCCAGCAGCGCCTATTCCTACGAGCAGTACTTC. The chain joins TRBV7-2 to TRBJ2-7; D remains ambiguous. Deletions cut 5 bases from V and 1 base from J, with 6 bases between. CDR1 SGHTA and CDR2 FQGNSA come from the germline V gene. This CDR3 comprises 12 residues.